This T cell receptor (beta chain) comes out of a study of blood T cell repertoires in COVID-19. Across the study: Samples representing acute and convalescent COVID-19 were sourced from the United States, Italy and Spain. From T cells, B-cell-depleted T cells, or PBMCs came the material, which was cDNA or gDNA.

Germline V gene sequence: CDR1 SGHTA, CDR2 FQGTGA. V shed 5 bases and J 3 bases; nucleotides not matched to a gene: 9. CDR3 length equals 15 residues. Per the original methods: Amplified reference gene primers provided the basis for estimating nucleated cell counts. TCRdb keeps only in-frame clones here, not all; method: immunoSEQ multiplex PCR. That table is the source of V, J and clone size, and D and trimming were worked out from the DNA. This sample has under 300,000 clones, with 82% found just once. The TCR sequence derives from a woman between 55 and 75 years old with active or convalescent COVID-19. Specimen: peripheral blood. This chain connects TRBV7-3 to TRBJ2-7; TRBD1 aligns across 8 bases. CDR3 amino acids: CASSEDRGAGYEQYF. CDR3 nucleotides: TGTGCCAGCAGCGAAGACAGGGGAGCAGGCTACGAGCAGTACTTC.